Detailed here is one TCR beta chain. Its target is not known. Clones were sequenced by immunoSEQ multiplex PCR, and TCRdb holds only the in-frame ones, with some missing. The sample consists of about 26,000 clones, approximately 80% of them appearing once. Germline CDR1 MNHNS, CDR2 SASEGT. Losses at the gene ends were 2 bases for V and 5 bases for J; bases not matched to a gene: 5. This CDR3 region has 15 residues. The sample is drawn from a study of OX40 agonist ivuxolimab in advanced cancers. Whole-study findings and limits: CD8+ T cells showed, on average, more clonal expansion than CD4+ cells.

This chain connects TRBV6-1 to TRBJ2-7; 11 bases are shared with TRBD2. The TCR originated in an adult with an advanced solid tumor such as melanoma, head and neck, liver or kidney cancer. This sample comprised CD4+ or CD8+ T cells sorted from blood, obtained in a trial of the OX40 agonist ivuxolimab. Here the CDR3 DNA reads TGTGCCAGCAGTGAACTAGCGGGGGGTACCCACGAGCAGTACTTC. This gives the protein CASSELAGGTHEQYF.